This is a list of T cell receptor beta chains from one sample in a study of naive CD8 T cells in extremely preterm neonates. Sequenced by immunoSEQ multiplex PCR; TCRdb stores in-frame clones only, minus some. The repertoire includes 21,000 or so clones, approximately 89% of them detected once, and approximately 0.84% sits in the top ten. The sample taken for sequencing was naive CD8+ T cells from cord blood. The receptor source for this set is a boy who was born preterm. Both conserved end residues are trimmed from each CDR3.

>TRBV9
ASSVTGGTEAF
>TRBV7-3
ASSLNSGGYNEQF
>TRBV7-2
ASSGSETIQETQY
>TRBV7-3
ASSFLAGGTDTQY
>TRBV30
AWSVLAGGTGELF
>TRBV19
ASSTKYNEQF
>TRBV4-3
ASSQGTGNYGYT
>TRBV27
ASGTGGTEAF
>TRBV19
ASSMGTTYEQY
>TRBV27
ASSLWDTYNEQF
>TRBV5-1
ASSLTGYEQY
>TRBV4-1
ASSHSGTGGNYGYT
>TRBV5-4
ASSLSQGGHEQY
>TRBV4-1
ASSQLASTYEQY
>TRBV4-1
ASSQAGGSYEQY
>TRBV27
ASRGAGEQY
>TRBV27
ASSFGGPNYGYT
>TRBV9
ASSVTDSYEQY
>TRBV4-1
ASSQDRNEQF
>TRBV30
AWTGFYGYT
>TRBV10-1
ASSGTSGTDTQY
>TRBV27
ASSLGTNQPQH
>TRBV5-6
ASSLGSSYNEQF